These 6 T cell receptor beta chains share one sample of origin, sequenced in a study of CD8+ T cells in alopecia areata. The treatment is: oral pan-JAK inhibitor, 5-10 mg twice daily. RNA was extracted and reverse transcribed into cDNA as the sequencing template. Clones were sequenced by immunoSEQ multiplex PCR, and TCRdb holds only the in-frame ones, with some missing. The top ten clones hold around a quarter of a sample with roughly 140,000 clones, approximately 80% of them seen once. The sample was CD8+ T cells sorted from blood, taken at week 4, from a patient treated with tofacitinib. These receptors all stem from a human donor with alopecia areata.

Here the CDR3 reads CAISEQGPNTGELFF. In DNA, the CDR3 is TGTGCCATCAGTGAACAGGGGCCGAACACCGGGGAGCTGTTTTTT. The chain has TRBV10-3 and TRBJ2-2; 7 bases fit TRBD1. This CDR3 region has 15 residues. V shed 3 bases, J shed 0 bases, and the junction held 1 base outside the gene matches. From germline, CDR1 is ENHRY and CDR2 SYGVKD.

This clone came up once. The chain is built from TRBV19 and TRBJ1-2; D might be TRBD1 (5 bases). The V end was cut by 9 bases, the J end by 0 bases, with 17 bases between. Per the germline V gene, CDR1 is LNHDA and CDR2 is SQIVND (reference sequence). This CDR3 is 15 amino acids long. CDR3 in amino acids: CASPSAGRANYGYTF. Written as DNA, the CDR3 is TGTGCCAGCCCGTCGGCGGGCAGGGCTAACTATGGCTACACCTTC.

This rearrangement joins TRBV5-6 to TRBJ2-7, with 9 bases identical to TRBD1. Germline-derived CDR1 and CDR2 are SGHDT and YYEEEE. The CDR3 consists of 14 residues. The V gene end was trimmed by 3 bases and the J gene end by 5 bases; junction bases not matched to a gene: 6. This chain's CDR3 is CASSSRDRAHEQYF. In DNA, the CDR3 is TGTGCCAGCAGCTCTAGGGACAGGGCCCACGAGCAGTACTTC.

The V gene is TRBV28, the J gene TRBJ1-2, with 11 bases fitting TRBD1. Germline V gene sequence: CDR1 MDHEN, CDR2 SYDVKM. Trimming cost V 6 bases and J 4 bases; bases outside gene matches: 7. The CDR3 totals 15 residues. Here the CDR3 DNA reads TGTGCCAGCAGCCCGTCCGGGACAGGGGGCTATGGCTACACCTTC. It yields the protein CASSPSGTGGYGYTF.

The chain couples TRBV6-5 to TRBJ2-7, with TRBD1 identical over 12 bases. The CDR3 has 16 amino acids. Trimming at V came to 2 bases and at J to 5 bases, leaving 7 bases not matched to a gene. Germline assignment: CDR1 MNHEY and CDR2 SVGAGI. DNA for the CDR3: TGTGCCAGCAGTTACCCCGGGGGGACAGGGGGCCACGAGCAGTACTTC. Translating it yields CASSYPGGTGGHEQYF.

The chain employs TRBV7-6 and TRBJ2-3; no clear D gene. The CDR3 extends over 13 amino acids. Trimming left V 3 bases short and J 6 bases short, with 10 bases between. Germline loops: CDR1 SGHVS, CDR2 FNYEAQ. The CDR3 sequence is CASSLASSDTQYF. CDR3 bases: TGTGCCAGCAGCTTGGCGAGTTCCGATACGCAGTATTTT.